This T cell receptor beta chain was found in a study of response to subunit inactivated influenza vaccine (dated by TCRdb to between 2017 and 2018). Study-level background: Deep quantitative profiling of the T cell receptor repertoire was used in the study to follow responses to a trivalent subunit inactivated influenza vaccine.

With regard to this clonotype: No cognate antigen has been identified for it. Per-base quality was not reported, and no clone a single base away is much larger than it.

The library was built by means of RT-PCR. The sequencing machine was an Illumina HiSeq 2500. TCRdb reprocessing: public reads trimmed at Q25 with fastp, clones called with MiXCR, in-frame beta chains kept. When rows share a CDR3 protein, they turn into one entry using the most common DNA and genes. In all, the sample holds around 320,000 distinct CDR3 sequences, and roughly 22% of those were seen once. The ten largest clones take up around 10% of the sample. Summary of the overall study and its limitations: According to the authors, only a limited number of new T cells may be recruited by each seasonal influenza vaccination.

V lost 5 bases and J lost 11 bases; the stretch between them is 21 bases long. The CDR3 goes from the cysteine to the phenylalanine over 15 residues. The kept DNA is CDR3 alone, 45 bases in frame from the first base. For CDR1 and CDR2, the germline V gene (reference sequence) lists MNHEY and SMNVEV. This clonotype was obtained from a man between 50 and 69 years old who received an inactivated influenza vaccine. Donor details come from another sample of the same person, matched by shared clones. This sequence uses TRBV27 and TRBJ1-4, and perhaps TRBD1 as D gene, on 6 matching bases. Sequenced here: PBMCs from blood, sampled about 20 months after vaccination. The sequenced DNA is TGTGCCAGCAGTGTAACAGGGTTAGGGGCTGCGAAACTGTTTTTT. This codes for CASSVTGLGAAKLFF.